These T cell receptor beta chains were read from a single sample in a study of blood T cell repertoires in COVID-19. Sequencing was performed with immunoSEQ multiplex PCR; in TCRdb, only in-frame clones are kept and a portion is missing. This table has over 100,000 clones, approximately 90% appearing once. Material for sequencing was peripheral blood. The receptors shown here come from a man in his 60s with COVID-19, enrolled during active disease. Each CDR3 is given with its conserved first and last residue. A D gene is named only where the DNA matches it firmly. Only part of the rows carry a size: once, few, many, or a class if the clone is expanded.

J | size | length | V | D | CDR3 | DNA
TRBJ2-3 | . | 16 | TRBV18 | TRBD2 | CASSPKRGAGTDTQYF | TGTGCCAGCTCACCTAAGCGGGGGGCCGGCACAGATACGCAGTATTTT
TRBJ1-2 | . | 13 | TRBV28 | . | CASSPLGPYGYTF | TGTGCCAGCAGCCCCCTTGGGCCCTATGGCTACACCTTC
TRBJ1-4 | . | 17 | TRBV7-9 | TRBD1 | CASSLPSGQVGYEKLFF | TGTGCCAGCAGCTTACCGTCCGGACAGGTGGGATATGAAAAACTGTTTTTT
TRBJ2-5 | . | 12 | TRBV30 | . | CAWSVLAETQYF | TGTGCCTGGAGTGTCCTAGCCGAGACCCAGTACTTC
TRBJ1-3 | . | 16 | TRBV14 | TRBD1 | CASSQGQGIGGNTIYF | TGTGCCAGCAGCCAAGGACAGGGAATAGGAGGAAACACCATATATTTT
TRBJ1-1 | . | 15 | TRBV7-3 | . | CASSPGPRANTEAFF | TGTGCCAGCAGCCCCGGCCCTAGAGCCAACACTGAAGCTTTCTTT
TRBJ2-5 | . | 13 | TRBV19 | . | CASSDNSQETQYF | TGTGCCAGTAGTGATAACAGCCAAGAGACCCAGTACTTC
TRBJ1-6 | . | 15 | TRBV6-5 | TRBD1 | CASSKGDRDNSPLHF | TGTGCCAGCAGTAAGGGGGACAGGGATAATTCACCCCTCCACTTT
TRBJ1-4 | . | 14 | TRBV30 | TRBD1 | CAWSPRTGAVKLFF | TGTGCCTGGAGTCCCCGGACAGGAGCGGTAAAACTGTTTTTT
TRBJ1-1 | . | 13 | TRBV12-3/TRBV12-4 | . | CASSGRANTEAFF | TGTGCCAGCAGCGGCAGGGCGAACACTGAAGCTTTCTTT
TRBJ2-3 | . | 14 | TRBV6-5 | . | CASSRIGGTDTQYF | TGTGCCAGCAGCCGTATCGGGGGCACAGATACGCAGTATTTT
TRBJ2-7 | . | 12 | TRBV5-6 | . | CASQIGIYEQYF | TGTGCCAGCCAGATCGGGATTTACGAGCAGTACTTC
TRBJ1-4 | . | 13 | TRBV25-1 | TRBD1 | CASSDRGLVKLFF | TGTGCCAGCAGTGACAGGGGGCTAGTCAAACTGTTTTTT
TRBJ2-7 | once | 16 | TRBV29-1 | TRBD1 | CSALGGGQGRSYEQYF | TGCAGCGCCCTGGGTGGGGGACAGGGCCGATCCTACGAGCAGTACTTC
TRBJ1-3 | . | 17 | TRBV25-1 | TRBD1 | CASSDGQESFSGNTIYF | TGTGCCAGCAGTGACGGACAGGAAAGTTTTTCTGGAAACACCATATATTTT
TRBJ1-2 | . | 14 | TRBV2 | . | CASSEGARNYGYTF | TGTGCCAGCAGTGAGGGGGCCAGAAACTATGGCTACACCTTC
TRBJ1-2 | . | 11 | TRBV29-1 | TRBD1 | CSVDRGVGYTF | TGCAGCGTGGACAGGGGAGTCGGCTACACCTTC
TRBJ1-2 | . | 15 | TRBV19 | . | CASSPRTAVYSGYTF | TGTGCCAGTAGTCCCAGGACAGCAGTATACTCTGGCTACACCTTC
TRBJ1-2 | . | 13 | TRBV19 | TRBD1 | CATRDRGAYGYTF | TGTGCCACCAGGGACAGGGGCGCCTATGGCTACACCTTC
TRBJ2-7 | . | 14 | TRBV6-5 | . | CATARQRNHREQYF | TGTGCCACCGCAAGACAGCGCAATCATCGCGAGCAGTACTTC
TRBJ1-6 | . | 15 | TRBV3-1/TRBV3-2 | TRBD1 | CASSPPGGGNSPLHF | TGTGCCAGCAGCCCCCCAGGGGGCGGGAATTCACCCCTCCACTTT
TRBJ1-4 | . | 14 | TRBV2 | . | CASRKQSSNEKLFF | TGTGCCAGCAGGAAACAGTCATCGAATGAAAAACTGTTTTTT
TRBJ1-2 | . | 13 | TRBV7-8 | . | CASSFADSYGYTF | TGTGCCAGCAGCTTCGCCGACAGCTATGGCTACACCTTC
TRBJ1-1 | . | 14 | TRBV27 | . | CASRFGRGNTEAFF | TGTGCCAGCAGGTTCGGGAGGGGGAACACTGAAGCTTTCTTT
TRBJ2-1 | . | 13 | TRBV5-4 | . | CASSTRHTAEQFF | TGTGCCAGCAGCACAAGACACACGGCTGAGCAGTTCTTC
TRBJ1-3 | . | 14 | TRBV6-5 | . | CASNSGLSGNTIYF | TGTGCCAGCAATTCAGGGCTCTCTGGAAACACCATATATTTT
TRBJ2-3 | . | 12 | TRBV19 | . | CASSTRADTQYF | TGTGCCAGTAGTACGAGGGCAGATACGCAGTATTTT